This TCR beta chain derives from a study of neurological immune-mediated disorders. In this sample, this clonotype turned up a few times. The antigen remains unidentified. 5'RACE with 10-nucleotide random UMIs produced the cDNA. TCRdb recomputed calls from the 5' RACE reads with MiXCR, one row per CDR3 protein. The sample yields around 100,000 distinct CDR3 sequences, 10% to 12% seen once. Study results and caveats: Private repertoires in all groups were suggested, as expanded clones shared no CDR3 amino acid sequences across subjects. HTLV-1-associated myelopathy ranked highest for TCR clonal expansion and multiple sclerosis lowest, beneath healthy controls.

Described time point: longitudinal time-point 3. The receptor was isolated from a female donor with HTLV-1-associated myelopathy (HAM/TSP). The specimen was PBMCs.

DNA of the CDR3: TGCAGCGGGGGGACTGGCGGCGGCACCGGGGAGCTGTTTTTT. It specifies CSGGTGGGTGELFF. The chain recombines TRBV29-1 with TRBJ2-2; perhaps TRBD2 as D (6 bases). The V and J ends lost 7 bases and 4 bases respectively, with 16 bases between them. CDR3 size: 14 residues. CDR1 SQVTM and CDR2 ANQGSEA come from the germline V gene.